This TCR beta chain originates from a study of control samples from healthy donors and cancer patients. This table comes from immunoSEQ multiplex PCR, and its TCRdb copy is limited to in-frame clones, with some not included. In the table there are 130,000 or so clones, 85% to 95% of which are singletons. There are 16 residues in the CDR3. V was pared by 0 bases and J by 8 bases, with 17 bases between. The germline V gene encodes CDR1 LGHNA and CDR2 YSLEER. The V gene is TRBV4-3, the J gene TRBJ2-1, with D tentatively TRBD2 (5 bases). The sequence was obtained from a man aged 35 to 55 in good health. The sequenced material came from blood. The CDR3 here is CASSQDLIRGGHEQFF. The CDR3 DNA is TGCGCCAGCAGCCAAGATCTCATACGGGGTGGGCATGAGCAGTTCTTC.